The text below deals with one TCR beta chain. Its antigen remains unknown. Germline lookup yields CDR1 SGHDT and CDR2 YYEEEE. The CDR3 loop spans 17 amino acids. V lost 3 bases, J lost 0 bases, and 11 bases stayed unmatched. Systemic immunosuppression or autoimmune disease history was grounds to exclude patients. Baseline was the first blood sampling point, followed by cycle 4 day 1 and cycle 7 day 1. Clones were read by immunoSEQ multiplex PCR, and TCRdb kept only the in-frame ones, dropping some. The sample carries some 86,000 clones, approximately 94% recorded once. The data originate from a study of OX40 agonist ivuxolimab in advanced cancers. Background on the study: Ivuxolimab doses were 0.01, 0.1, 0.3, 1.5, 3 or 10 mg/kg every 2 weeks. Whole-study results and caveats: Clones of CD4+ and CD8+ blood T cells grew by week 6 at doses of 0.1 to 3.0 mg/kg.

Here the sequenced sample was CD4+ or CD8+ T cells sorted from blood, taken in a trial of the OX40 agonist ivuxolimab. This receptor was identified in an adult with an advanced solid tumor such as melanoma, head and neck, liver or kidney cancer. The chain couples TRBV5-6 to TRBJ2-7; 8 nucleotides match TRBD1. CDR3 in DNA: TGTGCCAGCAGCTCTTTGACAGGGGTCGTCCCCTCCTACGAGCAGTACTTC. As protein: CASSSLTGVVPSYEQYF.